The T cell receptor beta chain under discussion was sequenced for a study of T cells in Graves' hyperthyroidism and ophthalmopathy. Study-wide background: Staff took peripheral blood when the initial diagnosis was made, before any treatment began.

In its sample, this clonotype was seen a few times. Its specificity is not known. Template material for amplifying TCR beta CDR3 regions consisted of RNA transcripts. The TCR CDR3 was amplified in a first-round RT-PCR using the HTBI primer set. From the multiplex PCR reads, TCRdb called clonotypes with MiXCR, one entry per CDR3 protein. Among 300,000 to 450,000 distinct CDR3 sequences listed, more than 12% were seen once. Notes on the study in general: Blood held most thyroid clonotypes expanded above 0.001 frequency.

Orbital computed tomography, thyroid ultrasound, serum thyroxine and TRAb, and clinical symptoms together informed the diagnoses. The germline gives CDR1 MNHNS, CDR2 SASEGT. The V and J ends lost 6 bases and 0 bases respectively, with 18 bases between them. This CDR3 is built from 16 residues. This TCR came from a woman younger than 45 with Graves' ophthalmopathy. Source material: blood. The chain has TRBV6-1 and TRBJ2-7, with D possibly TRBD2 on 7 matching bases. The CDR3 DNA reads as TGTGCCAGCAGGCAGGCTGGGGGGGCCGCCTCCTACGAGCAGTACTTC. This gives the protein CASRQAGGAASYEQYF.